The present TCR beta chain was sequenced within a study of blood T cells in healthy people across ages. For this clonotype: Antigen specificity is unknown.

Notes on the study in general: Long-lived donors carried more naive CD4+ cells and greater diversity than aged donors.

Next came a second PCR, run for about 7 to 12 cycles, which used a sample-barcoded 5' primer along with a J-beta primer mix. TCRdb passed the 5' RACE reads through MiXCR, listing each CDR3 protein once. The top ten hold roughly 2% of the sample, which has roughly 1,800,000 distinct CDR3 sequences, around half seen once. The receptor's source is a woman aged 40-49 years in good health. The sequencing sample was made of blood.

The CDR3 coding sequence is TGTGCCAGCAGCGTAACAGGGGGCCGGTATGGCTACACCTTC. Translation: CASSVTGGRYGYTF. The V and J genes are TRBV7-9 and TRBJ1-2; 9 nucleotides match TRBD1. V was pared by 5 bases and J by 5 bases, with 6 bases of the junction left unmatched. The germline gives CDR1 SEHNR, CDR2 FQNEAQ (reference sequence). The CDR3 runs 14 residues.